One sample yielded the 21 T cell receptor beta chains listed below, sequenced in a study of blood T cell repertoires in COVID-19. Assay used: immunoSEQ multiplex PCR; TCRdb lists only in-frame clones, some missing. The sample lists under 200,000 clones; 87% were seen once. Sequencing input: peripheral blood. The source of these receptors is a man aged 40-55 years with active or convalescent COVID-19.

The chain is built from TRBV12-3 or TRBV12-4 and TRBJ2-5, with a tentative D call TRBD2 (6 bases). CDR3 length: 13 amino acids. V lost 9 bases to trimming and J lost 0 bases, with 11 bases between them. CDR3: CASTAGYQETQYF. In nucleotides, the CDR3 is TGTGCCAGTACAGCGGGCTACCAAGAGACCCAGTACTTC.

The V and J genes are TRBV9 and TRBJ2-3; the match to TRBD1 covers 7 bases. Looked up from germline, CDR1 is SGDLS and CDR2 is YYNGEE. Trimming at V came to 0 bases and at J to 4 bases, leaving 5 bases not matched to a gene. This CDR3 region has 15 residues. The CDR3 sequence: CASSVEGAMADTQYF. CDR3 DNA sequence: TGTGCCAGCAGCGTAGAGGGGGCTATGGCAGATACGCAGTATTTT.

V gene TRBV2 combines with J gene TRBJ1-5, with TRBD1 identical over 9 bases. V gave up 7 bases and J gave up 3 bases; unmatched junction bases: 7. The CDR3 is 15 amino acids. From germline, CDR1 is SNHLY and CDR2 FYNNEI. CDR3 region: CASTPDRGFNQPQHF. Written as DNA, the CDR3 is TGTGCCAGCACCCCGGACAGGGGCTTCAATCAGCCCCAGCATTTT.

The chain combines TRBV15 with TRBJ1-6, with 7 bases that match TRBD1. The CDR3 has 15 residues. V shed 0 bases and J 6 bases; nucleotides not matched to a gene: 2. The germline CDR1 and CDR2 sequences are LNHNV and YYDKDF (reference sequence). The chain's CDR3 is CATSRDRQGNSPLHF. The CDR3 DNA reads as TGTGCCACCAGCAGAGATCGACAGGGTAATTCACCCCTCCACTTT.

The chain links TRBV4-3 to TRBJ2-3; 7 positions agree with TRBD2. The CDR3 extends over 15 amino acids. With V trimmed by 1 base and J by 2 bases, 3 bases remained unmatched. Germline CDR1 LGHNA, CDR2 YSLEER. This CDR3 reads CASSQVRGSTDTQYF. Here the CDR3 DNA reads TGCGCCAGCAGCCAAGTGCGGGGGTCCACAGATACGCAGTATTTT.

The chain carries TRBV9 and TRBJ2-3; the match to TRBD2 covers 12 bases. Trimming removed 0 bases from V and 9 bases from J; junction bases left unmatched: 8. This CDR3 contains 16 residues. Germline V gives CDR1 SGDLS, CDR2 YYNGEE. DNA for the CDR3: TGTGCCAGCAGCGTAGGGGCTAGCGGGGGGGCCATGACGCAGTATTTT. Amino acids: CASSVGASGGAMTQYF. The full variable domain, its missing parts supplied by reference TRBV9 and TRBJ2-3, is DSGVTQTPKHLITATGQRVTLRCSPRSGDLSVYWYQQSLDQGLQFLIQYYNGEERAKGNILERFSAQQFPDLHSELNLSSLELGDSALYFCASSVGASGGAMTQYFGPGTRLTVL.

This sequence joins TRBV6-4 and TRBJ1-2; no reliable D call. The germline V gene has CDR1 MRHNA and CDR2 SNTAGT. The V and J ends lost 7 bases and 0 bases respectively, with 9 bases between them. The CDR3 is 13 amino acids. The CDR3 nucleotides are TGTGCCAGCAAGGAGATACCTAACTATGGCTACACCTTC. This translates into CASKEIPNYGYTF.

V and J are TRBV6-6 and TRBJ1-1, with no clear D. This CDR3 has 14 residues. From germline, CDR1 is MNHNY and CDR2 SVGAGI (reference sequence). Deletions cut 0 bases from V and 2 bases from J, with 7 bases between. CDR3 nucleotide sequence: TGTGCCAGCAGTTACTCGGGCGTAAACACTGAAGCTTTCTTT. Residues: CASSYSGVNTEAFF.

CDR3 in amino acids: CASSYRRTGGDGYTF. As DNA, the CDR3 is TGTGCCAGCAGTTATCGACGGACAGGGGGCGATGGCTACACCTTC. This chain connects TRBV6-6 to TRBJ1-2, with 11 bases identical to TRBD1. With V trimmed by 3 bases and J by 6 bases, 6 bases remained unmatched. CDR1 MNHNY and CDR2 SVGAGI come from the germline V gene (reference sequence). This CDR3 region has 15 residues.

This CDR3 is CASRENLQRGYTF. CDR3 DNA sequence: TGCGCCAGCAGGGAGAACCTGCAACGAGGCTACACCTTC. This chain links TRBV5-1 with TRBJ1-2; the D is unclear. Trimming took 5 bases from V and 8 from J, leaving 16 bases between them. The germline V gene has CDR1 SGHRS and CDR2 YFSETQ. This CDR3 is 13 amino acids long.

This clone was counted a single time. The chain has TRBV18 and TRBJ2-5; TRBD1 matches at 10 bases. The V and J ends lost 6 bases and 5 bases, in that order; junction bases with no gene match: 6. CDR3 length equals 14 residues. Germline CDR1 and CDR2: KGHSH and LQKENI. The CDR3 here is CASSETGGLETQYF. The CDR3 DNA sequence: TGTGCCAGCTCGGAGACAGGGGGCCTGGAGACCCAGTACTTC.

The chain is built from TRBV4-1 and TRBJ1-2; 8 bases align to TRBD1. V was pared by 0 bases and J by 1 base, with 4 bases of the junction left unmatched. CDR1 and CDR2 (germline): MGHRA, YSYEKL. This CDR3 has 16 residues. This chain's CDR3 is CASSQDRGQGNYGYTF. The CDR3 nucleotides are TGCGCCAGCAGCCAAGATCGTGGACAGGGTAACTATGGCTACACCTTC.

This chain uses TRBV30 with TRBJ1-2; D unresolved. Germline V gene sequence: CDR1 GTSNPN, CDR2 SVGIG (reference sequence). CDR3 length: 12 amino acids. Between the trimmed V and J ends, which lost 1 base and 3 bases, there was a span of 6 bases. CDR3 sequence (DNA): TGTGCCTGGAGTGGGGCCTACTATGGCTACACCTTC. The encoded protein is CAWSGAYYGYTF.

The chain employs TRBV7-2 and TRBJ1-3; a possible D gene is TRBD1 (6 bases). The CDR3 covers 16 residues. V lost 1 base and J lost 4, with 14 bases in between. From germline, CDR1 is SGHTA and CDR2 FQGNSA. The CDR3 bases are TGTGCCAGCAGCTTAGTGGGCAGGGGATCAGGAAACACCATATATTTT. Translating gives CASSLVGRGSGNTIYF.

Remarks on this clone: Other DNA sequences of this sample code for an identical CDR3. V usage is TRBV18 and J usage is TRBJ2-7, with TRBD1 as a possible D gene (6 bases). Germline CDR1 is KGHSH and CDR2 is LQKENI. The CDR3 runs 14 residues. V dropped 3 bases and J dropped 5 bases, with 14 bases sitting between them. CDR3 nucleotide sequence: TGTGCCAGCTCACCTCGTACAGGGTCCGACGAGCAGTACTTC. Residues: CASSPRTGSDEQYF.

The CDR3 protein is CASSSLRQGGSPLHF. The CDR3 nucleotides are TGTGCCAGCAGTTCACTAAGACAGGGAGGATCACCCCTCCACTTT. The chain couples TRBV6-2 or TRBV6-3 to TRBJ1-6; 7 bases are shared with TRBD1. The CDR3 is 15 residues long. Germline V gene data show CDR1 as MNHEY and CDR2 as SVGEGT. V shed 4 bases and J 10 bases; nucleotides not matched to a gene: 10.

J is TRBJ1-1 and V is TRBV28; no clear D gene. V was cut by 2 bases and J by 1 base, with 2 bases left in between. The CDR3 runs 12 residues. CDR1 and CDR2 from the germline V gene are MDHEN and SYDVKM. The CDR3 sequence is CASSLRNTEAFF. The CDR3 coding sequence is TGTGCCAGCAGTTTACGGAACACTGAAGCTTTCTTT.

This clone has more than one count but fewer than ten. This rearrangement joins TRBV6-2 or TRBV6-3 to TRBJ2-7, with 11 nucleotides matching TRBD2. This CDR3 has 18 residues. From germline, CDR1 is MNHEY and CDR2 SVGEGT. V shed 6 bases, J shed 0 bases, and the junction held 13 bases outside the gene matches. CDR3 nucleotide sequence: TGTGCCAGCAGCCGACCTACTAGCGGGGGAACCAGCTCCTACGAGCAGTACTTC. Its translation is CASSRPTSGGTSSYEQYF.

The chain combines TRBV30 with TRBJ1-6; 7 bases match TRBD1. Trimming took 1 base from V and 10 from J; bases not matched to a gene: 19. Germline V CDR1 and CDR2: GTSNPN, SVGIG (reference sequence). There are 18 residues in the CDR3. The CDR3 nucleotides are TGTGCCTGGAGTGACTACCCCCAGACGAGGGCCAGGGGGTCACCCCTCCACTTT. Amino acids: CAWSDYPQTRARGSPLHF.

CDR3 in amino acids: CASSLGERQGQRDEQFF. The DNA for the CDR3 is TGTGCCAGCAGCTTAGGCGAGCGACAGGGTCAAAGGGATGAGCAGTTCTTC. V is TRBV11-3 and J is TRBJ2-1; 7 bases fit TRBD1. The CDR3 runs to 17 residues. The trim removed 1 base at V and 8 bases at J, leaving 14 bases unmatched. The germline V gene encodes CDR1 SGHNT and CDR2 YENEEA.

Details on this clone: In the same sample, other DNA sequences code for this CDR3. Written as DNA, the CDR3 is TGCGCCAGCAGCTATAGCGGGGGGACCAGCACAGATACGCAGTATTTT. Its translation: CASSYSGGTSTDTQYF. The rearrangement joins TRBV5-1 to TRBJ2-3, with 10 bases lining up with TRBD2. V lost 3 bases and J lost 0; bases outside the gene matches: 4. CDR1 is SGHRS, CDR2 YFSETQ, per germline. The CDR3 length is 16 residues.